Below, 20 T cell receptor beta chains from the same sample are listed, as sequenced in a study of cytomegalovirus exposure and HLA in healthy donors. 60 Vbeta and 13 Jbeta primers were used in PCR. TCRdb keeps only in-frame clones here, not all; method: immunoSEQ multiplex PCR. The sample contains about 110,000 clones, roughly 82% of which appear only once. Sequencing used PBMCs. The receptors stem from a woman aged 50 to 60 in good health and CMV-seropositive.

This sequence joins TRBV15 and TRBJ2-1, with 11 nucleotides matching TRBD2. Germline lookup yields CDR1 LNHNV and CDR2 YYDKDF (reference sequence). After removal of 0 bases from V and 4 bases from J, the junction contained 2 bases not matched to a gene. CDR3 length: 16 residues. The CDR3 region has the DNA TGTGCCACCAGCAGAGAGGGACTAGCGGTTTACAATGAGCAGTTCTTC. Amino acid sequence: CATSREGLAVYNEQFF. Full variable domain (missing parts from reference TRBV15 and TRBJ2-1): DAMVIQNPRYQVTQFGKPVTLSCSQTLNHNVMYWYQQKSSQAPKLLFHYYDKDFNNEADTPDNFQSRRPNTSFCFLDIRSPGLGDTAMYLCATSREGLAVYNEQFFGPGTRLTVL.

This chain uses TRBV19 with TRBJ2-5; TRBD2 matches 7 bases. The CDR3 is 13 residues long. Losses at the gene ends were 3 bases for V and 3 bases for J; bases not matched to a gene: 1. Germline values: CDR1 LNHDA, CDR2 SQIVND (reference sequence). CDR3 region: CASSMAGEETQYF. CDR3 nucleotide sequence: TGTGCCAGTAGTATGGCGGGGGAAGAGACCCAGTACTTC.

CDR3 sequence (DNA): TGTGCCAGCAGGGGGGGGCCGAACACCGGGGAGCTGTTTTTT. Residues: CASRGGPNTGELFF. This chain uses TRBV9 with TRBJ2-2; a weak D match, TRBD2 (7 bases). The V end was cut by 5 bases, the J end by 0 bases, with 8 bases between. CDR1 SGDLS and CDR2 YYNGEE come from the germline V gene. This CDR3 is built from 14 residues. The whole variable domain, remainder taken from reference TRBV9 and TRBJ2-2, is DSGVTQTPKHLITATGQRVTLRCSPRSGDLSVYWYQQSLDQGLQFLIQYYNGEERAKGNILERFSAQQFPDLHSELNLSSLELGDSALYFCASRGGPNTGELFFGEGSRLTVL.

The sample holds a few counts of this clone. The CDR3 reads CASSEVTGQGIYGNTIYF. CDR3 coding DNA: TGTGCCAGCAGTGAAGTCACGGGACAGGGGATCTACGGAAACACCATATATTTT. V usage is TRBV6-1 and J usage is TRBJ1-3; 10 bases match TRBD1. Germline V gene sequence: CDR1 MNHNS, CDR2 SASEGT. V was pared by 1 base and J by 4 bases, with 10 bases of the junction left unmatched. The CDR3 covers 18 residues.

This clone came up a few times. In DNA form, the CDR3 reads TGTGCCAGCAGTGATCTCGGACAGATAGGCAATCAGCCCCAGCATTTT. It translates to CASSDLGQIGNQPQHF. This chain uses TRBV6-1 with TRBJ1-5, with TRBD1 as a possible D gene (6 bases). In germline, CDR1 is MNHNS, CDR2 SASEGT. V lost 3 bases, J lost 2 bases, and 14 bases lay in between. The CDR3 is 16 amino acids.

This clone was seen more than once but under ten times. CDR3 region: CASSLGQGTGNTIYF. Here the CDR3 DNA reads TGTGCCAGCAGCTTGGGACAGGGAACTGGAAACACCATATATTTT. The chain carries TRBV5-6 and TRBJ1-3; TRBD1 matches 7 bases. The CDR3 is 15 residues long. In germline, CDR1 is SGHDT, CDR2 YYEEEE. Unmatched junction bases numbered 2, after V lost 0 bases and J lost 2 bases.

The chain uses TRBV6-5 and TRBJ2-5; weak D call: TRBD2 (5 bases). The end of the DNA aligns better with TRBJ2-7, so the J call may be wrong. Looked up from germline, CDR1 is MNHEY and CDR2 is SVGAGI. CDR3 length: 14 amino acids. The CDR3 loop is CASTEVSGSYEQYF. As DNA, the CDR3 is TGTGCCAGTACGGAGGTTAGTGGCTCCTACGAGCAGTACTTC.

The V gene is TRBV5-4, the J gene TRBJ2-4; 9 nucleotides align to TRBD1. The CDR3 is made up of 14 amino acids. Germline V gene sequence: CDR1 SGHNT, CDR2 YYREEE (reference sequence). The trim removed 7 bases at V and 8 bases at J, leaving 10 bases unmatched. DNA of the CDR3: TGTGCCAGCTCCCTCGGACAGGGGATAGACATTCAGTACTTC. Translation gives CASSLGQGIDIQYF. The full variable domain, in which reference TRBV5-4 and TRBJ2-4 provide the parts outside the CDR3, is ETGVTQSPTHLIKTRGQQVTLRCSSQSGHNTVSWYQQALGQGPQFIFQYYREEENGRGNFPPRFSGLQFPNYSSELNVNALELDDSALYLCASSLGQGIDIQYFGAGTRLSVL.

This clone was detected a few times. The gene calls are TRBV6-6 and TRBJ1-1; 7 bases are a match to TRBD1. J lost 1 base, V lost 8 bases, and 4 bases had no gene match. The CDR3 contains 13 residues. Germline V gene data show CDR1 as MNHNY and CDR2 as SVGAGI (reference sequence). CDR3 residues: CASGGGANTEAFF. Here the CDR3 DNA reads TGTGCCAGCGGAGGGGGCGCGAACACTGAAGCTTTCTTT.

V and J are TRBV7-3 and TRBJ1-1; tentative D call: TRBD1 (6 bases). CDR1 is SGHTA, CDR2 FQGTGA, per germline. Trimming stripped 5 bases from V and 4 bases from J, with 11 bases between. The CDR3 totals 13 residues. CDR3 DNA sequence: TGTGCCAGCAGCATGTCCAGGGGCACTGAAGCTTTCTTT. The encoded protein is CASSMSRGTEAFF.

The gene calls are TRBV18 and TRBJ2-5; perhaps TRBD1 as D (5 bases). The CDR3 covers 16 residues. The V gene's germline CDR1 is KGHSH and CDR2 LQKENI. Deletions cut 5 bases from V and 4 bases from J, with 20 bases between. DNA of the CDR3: TGTGCCAGCTCATCAGGGCGGACAACTCAAGGAGAGACCCAGTACTTC. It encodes CASSSGRTTQGETQYF. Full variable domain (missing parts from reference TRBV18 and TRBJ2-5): NAGVMQNPRHLVRRRGQEARLRCSPMKGHSHVYWYRQLPEEGLKFMVYLQKENIIDESGMPKERFSAEFPKEGPSILRIQQVVRGDSAAYFCASSSGRTTQGETQYFGPGTRLLVL.

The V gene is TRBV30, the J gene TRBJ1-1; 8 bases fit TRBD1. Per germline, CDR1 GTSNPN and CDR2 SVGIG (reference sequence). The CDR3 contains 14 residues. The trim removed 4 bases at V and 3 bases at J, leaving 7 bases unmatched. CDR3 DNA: TGTGCCTGGACAGGGGGCAATCTGGACACTGAAGCTTTCTTT. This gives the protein CAWTGGNLDTEAFF.

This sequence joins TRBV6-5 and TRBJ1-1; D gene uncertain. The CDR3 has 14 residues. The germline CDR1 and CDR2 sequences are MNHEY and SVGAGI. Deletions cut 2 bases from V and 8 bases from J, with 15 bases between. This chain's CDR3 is CASSYPGPFREAFF. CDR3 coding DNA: TGTGCCAGCAGTTACCCGGGTCCCTTTCGGGAAGCTTTCTTT.

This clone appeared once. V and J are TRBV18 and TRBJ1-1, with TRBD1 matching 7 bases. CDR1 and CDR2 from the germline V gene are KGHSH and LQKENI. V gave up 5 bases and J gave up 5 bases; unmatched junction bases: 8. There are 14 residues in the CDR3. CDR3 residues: CASSKAQGRTEAFF. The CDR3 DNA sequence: TGTGCCAGCTCAAAAGCACAGGGGCGGACTGAAGCTTTCTTT.

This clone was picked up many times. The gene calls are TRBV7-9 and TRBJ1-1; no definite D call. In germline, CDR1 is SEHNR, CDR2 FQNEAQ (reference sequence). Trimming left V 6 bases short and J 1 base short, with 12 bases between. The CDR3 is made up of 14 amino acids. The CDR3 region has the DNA TGTGCCAGCAGTCCAACCCGGGGGAACACTGAAGCTTTCTTT. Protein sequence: CASSPTRGNTEAFF.

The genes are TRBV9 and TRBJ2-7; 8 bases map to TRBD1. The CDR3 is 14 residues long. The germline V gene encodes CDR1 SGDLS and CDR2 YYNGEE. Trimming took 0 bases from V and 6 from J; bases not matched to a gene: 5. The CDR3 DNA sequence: TGTGCCAGCAGCGTAGCTCTAGGACAGGGCGAGCAGTACTTC. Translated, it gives CASSVALGQGEQYF.

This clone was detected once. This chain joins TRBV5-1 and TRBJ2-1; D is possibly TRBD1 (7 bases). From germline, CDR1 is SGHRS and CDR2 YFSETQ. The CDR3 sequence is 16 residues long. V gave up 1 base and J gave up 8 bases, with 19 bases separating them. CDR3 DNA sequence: TGCGCCAGCAGCTTGAGGTCCAGGGGGGAAGAGGATGAGCAGTTCTTC. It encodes CASSLRSRGEEDEQFF.

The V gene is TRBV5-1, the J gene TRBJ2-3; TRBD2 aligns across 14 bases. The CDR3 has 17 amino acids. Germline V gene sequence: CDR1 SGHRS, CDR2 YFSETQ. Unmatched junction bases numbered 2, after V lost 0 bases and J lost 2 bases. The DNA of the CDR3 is TGCGCCAGCAGCTTGGGGACTAGCGGGGGGCCCACAGATACGCAGTATTTT. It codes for CASSLGTSGGPTDTQYF.

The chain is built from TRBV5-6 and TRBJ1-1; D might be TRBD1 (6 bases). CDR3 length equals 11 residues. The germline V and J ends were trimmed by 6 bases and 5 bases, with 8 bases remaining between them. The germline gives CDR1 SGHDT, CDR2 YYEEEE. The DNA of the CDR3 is TGTGCCAGCAACAGGGAAACTGAAGCTTTCTTT. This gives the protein CASNRETEAFF.

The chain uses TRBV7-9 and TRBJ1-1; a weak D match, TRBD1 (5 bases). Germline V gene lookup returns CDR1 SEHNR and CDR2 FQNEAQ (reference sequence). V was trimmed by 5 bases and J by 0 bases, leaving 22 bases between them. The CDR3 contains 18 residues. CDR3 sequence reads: CASSPALGGTRVNTEAFF. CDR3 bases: TGTGCCAGCAGCCCTGCACTTGGGGGGACGAGAGTGAACACTGAAGCTTTCTTT.